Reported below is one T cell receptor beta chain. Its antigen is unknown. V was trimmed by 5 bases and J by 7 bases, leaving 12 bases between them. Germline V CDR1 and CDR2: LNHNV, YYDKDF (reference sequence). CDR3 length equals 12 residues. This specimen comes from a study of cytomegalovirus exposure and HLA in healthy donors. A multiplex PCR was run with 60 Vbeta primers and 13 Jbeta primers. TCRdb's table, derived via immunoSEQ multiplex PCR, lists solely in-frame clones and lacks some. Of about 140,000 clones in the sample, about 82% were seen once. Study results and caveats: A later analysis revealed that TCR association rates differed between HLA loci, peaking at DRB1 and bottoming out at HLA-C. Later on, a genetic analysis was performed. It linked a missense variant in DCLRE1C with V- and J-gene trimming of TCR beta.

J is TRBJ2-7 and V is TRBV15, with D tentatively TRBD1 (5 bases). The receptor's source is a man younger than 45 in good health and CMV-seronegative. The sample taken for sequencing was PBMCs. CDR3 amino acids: CATSFDGAEQYF. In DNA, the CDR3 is TGTGCCACCAGCTTCGATGGGGCAGAGCAGTACTTC.